The clone carrying this T cell receptor beta chain has just a few counts. The data derive from a study of CD8 T cells in Susac syndrome. A quantity of roughly 0.5 to 1 ug RNA underwent reverse transcription using random hexamers. Via MiXCR, TCRdb re-called the immunoSEQ multiplex PCR reads, giving one row per CDR3 protein. The sample has around 270,000 distinct CDR3 sequences; approximately 85% are singletons. This CDR3 is built from 14 residues. With 6 bases removed from V and 7 bases from J, the gap between germline ends came to 16 bases. Germline V gene sequence: CDR1 MNHNS, CDR2 SASEGT. The sequencing sample was made of CD8+ T cells from PBMCs. This clonotype was sampled from a human donor with multiple sclerosis. The V and J genes are TRBV6-1 and TRBJ1-5, with a tentative D call TRBD1 (5 bases). CDR3 sequence: CASSPYGGEQPQHF. The CDR3, as DNA: TGTGCCAGCAGCCCTTATGGGGGGGAGCAGCCCCAGCATTTT.